The source of this T cell receptor beta chain is a study of type 1 and type 2 diabetes patients. This clonotype showed up many times. Its antigen is not known. Notes on the study in general: Between type 2 diabetes and control samples, V and J usage averaged approximately 0.97 correlation. In type 2 diabetes, highly-expanded CD4+ clones took a median 3.9% of reads. Type 2 diabetes repertoires were more diverse than type 1 diabetes repertoires.

Genomic DNA was the PCR template. The TCR beta CDR3 region was amplified using 30 forward and 13 reverse primers. TCRdb passed the multiplex PCR reads through MiXCR, listing each CDR3 protein once. Among around 300,000 distinct CDR3 sequences listed, roughly 48% were seen once. This CDR3 is built from 13 residues. V was pared by 5 bases and J by 5 bases, with 12 bases between. Looked up from germline, CDR1 is LNHNV and CDR2 is YYDKDF (reference sequence). This clonotype was obtained from a man younger than 35 with type 2 diabetes. Sample: peripheral blood mononuclear cells (PBMCs). The chain links TRBV15 to TRBJ2-5, with D maybe TRBD1 (6 bases). CDR3 in DNA: TGTGCCACCAGCCACAGGGTAAGGGAGACCCAGTACTTC. Protein product: CATSHRVRETQYF.